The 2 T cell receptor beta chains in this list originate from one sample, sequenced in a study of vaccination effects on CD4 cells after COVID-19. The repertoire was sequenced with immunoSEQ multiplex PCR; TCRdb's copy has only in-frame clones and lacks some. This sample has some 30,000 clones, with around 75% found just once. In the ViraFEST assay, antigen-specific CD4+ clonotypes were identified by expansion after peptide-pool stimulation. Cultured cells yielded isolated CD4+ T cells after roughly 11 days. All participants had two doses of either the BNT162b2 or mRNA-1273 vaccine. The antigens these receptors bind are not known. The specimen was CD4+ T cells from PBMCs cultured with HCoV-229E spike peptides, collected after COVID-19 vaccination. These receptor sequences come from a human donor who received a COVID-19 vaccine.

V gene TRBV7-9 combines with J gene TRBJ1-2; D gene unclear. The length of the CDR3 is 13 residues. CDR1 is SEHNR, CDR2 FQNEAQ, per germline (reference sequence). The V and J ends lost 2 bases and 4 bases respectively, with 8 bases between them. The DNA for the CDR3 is TGTGCCAGCAGCTTATCGGTCGTCTATGGCTACACCTTC. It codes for CASSLSVVYGYTF.

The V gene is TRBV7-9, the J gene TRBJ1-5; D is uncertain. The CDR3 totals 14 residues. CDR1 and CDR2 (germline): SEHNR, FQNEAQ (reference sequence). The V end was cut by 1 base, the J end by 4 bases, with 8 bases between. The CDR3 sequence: CASSLVKINQPQHF. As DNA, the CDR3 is TGTGCCAGCAGCTTAGTCAAGATAAATCAGCCCCAGCATTTT. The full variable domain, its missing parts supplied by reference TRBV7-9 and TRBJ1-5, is DTGVSQNPRHKITKRGQNVTFRCDPISEHNRLYWYRQTLGQGPEFLTYFQNEAQLEKSRLLSDRFSAERPKGSFSTLEIQRTEQGDSAMYLCASSLVKINQPQHFGDGTRLSIL.